These 9 T cell receptor beta chains share one sample of origin, sequenced in a study of OX40 agonist ivuxolimab in advanced cancers. Sequencing used immunoSEQ multiplex PCR; TCRdb keeps in-frame clones, though not all of them. The profile shows about 26,000 clones, 79% of them singletons. The sample in question was CD4+ or CD8+ T cells sorted from blood, obtained in a trial of the OX40 agonist ivuxolimab. The receptor set was obtained from an adult with an advanced solid tumor such as melanoma, head and neck, liver or kidney cancer.

The rearrangement links TRBV4-2 to TRBJ2-7, with 8 bases matching TRBD1. Trimming at V came to 5 bases and at J to 2 bases, leaving 8 bases not matched to a gene. CDR1 and CDR2 from the germline V gene are LGHNA and YNFKEQ. The CDR3 contains 15 residues. DNA for the CDR3: TGTGCCAGCAGCTATACGACAGGGGCTCCCTACGAGCAGTACTTC. Translated, it gives CASSYTTGAPYEQYF.

The chain links TRBV5-6 to TRBJ2-2; a possible D gene is TRBD1 (6 bases). Per germline, CDR1 SGHDT and CDR2 YYEEEE. V dropped 4 bases and J dropped 5 bases, with 12 bases sitting between them. This CDR3 has 14 residues. CDR3 nucleotide sequence: TGTGCCAGCAGCCGTACAGGGTGGACCGGGGAGCTGTTTTTT. Its translation is CASSRTGWTGELFF. The full variable domain, with the rest looked up from reference TRBV5-6 and TRBJ2-2, is DAGVTQSPTHLIKTRGQQVTLRCSPKSGHDTVSWYQQALGQGPQFIFQYYEEEERQRGNFPDRFSGHQFPNYSSELNVNALLLGDSALYLCASSRTGWTGELFFGEGSRLTVL.

This clone has just a few counts. The chain is built from TRBV18 and TRBJ1-2; D not certain. Germline V gene lookup returns CDR1 KGHSH and CDR2 LQKENI. The V end was cut by 1 base, the J end by 4 bases, with 7 bases between. The CDR3 has 13 amino acids. The DNA of the CDR3 is TGTGCCAGCTCACCACAGAACCTCTATGGCTACACCTTC. This translates into CASSPQNLYGYTF. The whole variable domain, remainder taken from reference TRBV18 and TRBJ1-2, is NAGVMQNPRHLVRRRGQEARLRCSPMKGHSHVYWYRQLPEEGLKFMVYLQKENIIDESGMPKERFSAEFPKEGPSILRIQQVVRGDSAAYFCASSPQNLYGYTFGSGTRLTVV.

The chain combines TRBV6-6 with TRBJ2-5; no firm D call. V lost 4 bases and J 4 bases, leaving 7 bases between the germline ends. Per germline, CDR1 MNHNY and CDR2 SVGAGI (reference sequence). The CDR3 loop spans 12 amino acids. In nucleotides, the CDR3 is TGTGCCAGCAGTTTAGGCCGAGAGACCCAGTACTTC. Translating it yields CASSLGRETQYF.

The genes are TRBV13 and TRBJ2-2; the D is unclear. The V and J ends lost 0 bases and 6 bases respectively, with 8 bases between them. CDR1 is PRHDT and CDR2 is FYEKMQ in the germline V gene (reference sequence). CDR3 length equals 14 residues. The CDR3 sequence is CASSLGAPPGELFF. CDR3 coding DNA: TGTGCCAGCAGCTTAGGGGCCCCGCCCGGGGAGCTGTTTTTT.

The J gene is TRBJ2-3, the V gene TRBV7-6; the D is unclear. Germline V CDR1 and CDR2: SGHVS, FNYEAQ. Trimming cost V 4 bases and J 8 bases, with 7 bases left between them. The CDR3 loop spans 11 amino acids. The CDR3, as DNA: TGTGCCAGCAGCTCGGTTTTTACGCAGTATTTT. This translates into CASSSVFTQYF.

This chain links TRBV2 with TRBJ2-4; D possibly corresponds to TRBD2 (6 bases). Trimming pared 2 bases from V and 1 base from J, leaving 27 bases between. Germline loops: CDR1 SNHLY, CDR2 FYNNEI. The CDR3 consists of 21 residues. CDR3 DNA sequence: TGTGCCAGCAGTGAATCCCCTCCACTAGCTCGGACGTCTACTGCCAAAAACATTCAGTACTTC. It encodes CASSESPPLARTSTAKNIQYF.

The gene calls are TRBV5-4 and TRBJ2-2; D is ambiguous. CDR1 and CDR2 from the germline V gene are SGHNT and YYREEE (reference sequence). CDR3 length equals 15 residues. V lost 0 bases, J lost 0 bases, and 6 bases lay in between. The CDR3 nucleotides are TGTGCCAGCAGCTTGGCGGTTGCGAACACCGGGGAGCTGTTTTTT. Amino acid sequence: CASSLAVANTGELFF.

This chain uses TRBV9 with TRBJ1-2, with TRBD1 matching over 10 bases. The germline V gene has CDR1 SGDLS and CDR2 YYNGEE. The ends lost 4 bases at V and 2 bases at J; junction bases unmatched: 17. This CDR3 comprises 19 residues. In DNA, the CDR3 is TGTGCCAGCAGCTCCGGGACAGGGGAGCTGGGTCGGATGAACTATGGCTACACCTTC. It translates to CASSSGTGELGRMNYGYTF. The full variable domain, in which reference TRBV9 and TRBJ1-2 provide the parts outside the CDR3, is DSGVTQTPKHLITATGQRVTLRCSPRSGDLSVYWYQQSLDQGLQFLIQYYNGEERAKGNILERFSAQQFPDLHSELNLSSLELGDSALYFCASSSGTGELGRMNYGYTFGSGTRLTVV.